This T cell receptor (beta chain) was identified during a study of tumor and adjacent non-tumor tissue in lung cancer. This clonotype was counted at least ten times. What it binds is not known. A modified ARM-PCR protocol with three rounds of nested PCR amplified TCRbeta. TCRdb passed the multiplex PCR reads through MiXCR, listing each CDR3 protein once. Among some 100,000 distinct CDR3 sequences listed, 55% to 65% were seen once. No cell sorting was done before RNA was extracted from the tissue. This non-tumor lung sample came from over 3 cm beyond the tumor edge. Newly diagnosed lung cancer patients had thoracic surgery in China, August–late 2014, without prior chemotherapy. Findings and caveats of the study: Shorter survival was associated with higher TCR diversity in tumors. Normal lung showed higher cumulative top 100 clone frequency than tumor. Compared with tumor, normal lung showed significantly lower TCR diversity.

Trimming took off 6 bases at V and 3 bases at J, with 11 bases between the two ends. CDR1 DFQATT and CDR2 SNEGSKA come from the germline V gene (reference sequence). The length of the CDR3 is 13 residues. This TCR was recovered from a man aged 25-40 years with non-small cell lung cancer. Source material: distant non-tumor lung tissue. The chain uses TRBV20-1 and TRBJ1-4, with D possibly matching TRBD1 (5 bases). The DNA of the CDR3 is TGCAGTGCCTGGGGGGAAGCTAATGAAAAACTGTTTTTT. Translating gives CSAWGEANEKLFF.